The sequence of this TCR beta chain was determined in a study of cytomegalovirus exposure and HLA in healthy donors. Overall study findings and caveats: Indistinguishable V segments such as TRBV6-2 and TRBV6-3 were excluded. Association of approximately 18,000 TCR beta sequences with HLA alleles was found at 0.05 false discovery rate in a later analysis. In an earlier analysis, productive rearrangement rates for most beta V segments clustered near 87% or 30%.

Only one count was recorded for this clone. Antigen: not known. The primer mix had 60 Vbeta and 13 Jbeta primers. The table came from immunoSEQ multiplex PCR; TCRdb's copy has only in-frame clones and leaves some out. The table includes about 94,000 clones, approximately 76% detected once. The CDR3 covers 15 residues. The germline CDR1 and CDR2 sequences are KGHSH and LQKENI. V shed 4 bases and J 0 bases; nucleotides not matched to a gene: 2. What was sequenced was PBMCs. The TCR originated in a man in his forties in good health and CMV-seropositive. The chain employs TRBV18 and TRBJ2-1, with TRBD2 matching 8 bases. The CDR3 coding sequence is TGTGCCAGCTCACGAGCGGGAGTCTCCTACAATGAGCAGTTCTTC. This encodes CASSRAGVSYNEQFF.